This record covers a single T cell receptor beta chain. The data derive from a study of blood T cell repertoires in COVID-19. Study-level information: Collection of acute and convalescent COVID-19 samples took place in the United States, Italy and Spain. T cells, B-cell-depleted T cells, or PBMCs provided the cDNA or gDNA that served as material.

The assay was immunoSEQ multiplex PCR, and TCRdb's table has in-frame clones only and misses some. The sample yields a few hundred thousand clones, less than 90% seen once. Those enrolled, adults aged about 18 to 89 years, came from 20 to 25 US areas. Cohorts were based on clinical histories the participants reported. The CDR3 is 15 amino acids. V lost 5 bases and J 7 bases, leaving 20 bases between the germline ends. CDR1 is SGHTA and CDR2 is FQGNSA in the germline V gene. The origin of this receptor is a woman aged 50 to 60 in a cohort exposed to, infected with or recovered from COVID-19 (not recorded which). The rearrangement links TRBV7-2 to TRBJ1-2; D possibly corresponds to TRBD1 (5 bases). The specimen was PBMCs or T cells enriched from blood (not recorded which). The CDR3 nucleotides read TGTGCCAGCAGCCCCCCCGGATTCGGGGGTTCTGGCTACACCTTC. It translates to CASSPPGFGGSGYTF.